This T cell receptor beta chain emerged from a study of radiation and T cells in renal cell carcinoma. The data were produced by immunoSEQ multiplex PCR, yet TCRdb's version contains in-frame clones alone and is incomplete. The profile shows around 76,000 clones, around 76% of them singletons. Described time point: blood 2 weeks post-SBRT. Treatment described: 15 Gy SBRT to primary tumor, nephrectomy 4 weeks later. Looked up from germline, CDR1 is SGHVS and CDR2 is FQNEAQ. Trimming left V 6 bases short and J 8 bases short, with 8 bases between. CDR3 length: 11 amino acids. Note on this clone: Antigen unknown.

Study-wide findings and caveats: In blood, top tumor clones expanded by 2 weeks, shrinking by 4.

The sample consisted of blood, taken from a patient whose treatment included radiotherapy and nephrectomy. The origin of this receptor is a man aged 55 to 70 with renal cell carcinoma. This chain joins TRBV7-8 and TRBJ1-3; D might be TRBD1 (5 bases). CDR3 coding DNA: TGTGCCAGCAGTTGGGGGGACACCATATATTTT. Its translation: CASSWGDTIYF.